The 6 T cell receptor beta chains reported below all come from one sample, sequenced in a study of shared clonotypes between healthy human individuals. Generated by immunoSEQ multiplex PCR, the TCRdb table keeps only in-frame clones and is missing some. The data show more than 2 million clones, with over 85% seen just once and more than 0.95% held by the top ten. It was CD45RO-negative cells, positively selected for CCR7, that made up naive CD8 cells, with terminally differentiated effector memory CD45RA+ cells excluded. Sequenced sample: naive CD8+ T cells sorted from blood. The receptors derive from a young man in good health.

This rearrangement joins TRBV10-3 to TRBJ1-1; D is ambiguous. The V end was cut by 0 bases, the J end by 11 bases, with 10 bases between. The CDR3 runs to 12 residues. Germline CDR1 and CDR2: ENHRY and SYGVKD. The CDR3: CAISESGVGAFF. As DNA, the CDR3 is TGTGCCATCAGTGAGTCGGGTGTAGGGGCTTTCTTT.

The chain carries TRBV7-2 and TRBJ1-5, with D uncertain. Per the germline V gene, CDR1 is SGHTA and CDR2 is FQGNSA. Trimming took off 5 bases at V and 0 bases at J, with 14 bases between the two ends. This CDR3 has 16 amino acids. CDR3: CASSRSRWNSNQPQHF. The DNA of the CDR3 is TGTGCCAGCAGCAGATCTCGGTGGAATAGCAATCAGCCCCAGCATTTT.

The chain has TRBV5-1 and TRBJ2-5, with D perhaps matching TRBD1 (6 bases). The CDR3 extends over 16 amino acids. The germline V and J ends were trimmed by 2 bases and 4 bases, with 18 bases remaining between them. Germline CDR1 and CDR2: SGHRS and YFSETQ. In DNA form, the CDR3 reads TGCGCCAGCAGCTTCAGGGGAACTTCTGTCCGAGAGACCCAGTACTTC. Translated, it gives CASSFRGTSVRETQYF.

The V call is TRBV27, the J call TRBJ2-5; TRBD2 agrees at 13 bases. Germline-derived CDR1 and CDR2 are MNHEY and SMNVEV (reference sequence). The CDR3 runs 18 residues. The junction had 8 bases not matched to a gene; V was cut back by 2 bases and J by 2 bases. CDR3 bases: TGTGCCAGCAGTTTAAGGGGACTAGCGGGACCTGGACAAGAGACCCAGTACTTC. Translated, it gives CASSLRGLAGPGQETQYF.

The rearrangement uses TRBV7-8 and TRBJ2-1; TRBD2 is a possible D gene (6 bases). With 4 bases removed from V and 8 bases from J, the gap between germline ends came to 18 bases. Per the germline V gene, CDR1 is SGHVS and CDR2 is FQNEAQ. The CDR3 extends over 15 amino acids. The CDR3 DNA reads as TGTGCCAGCAGCTCCTCTACCGGGAGAAGTTATGAGCAGTTCTTC. Protein product: CASSSSTGRSYEQFF.

The V gene is TRBV15, the J gene TRBJ1-2; the D is unclear. The length of the CDR3 is 14 residues. Germline V gene sequence: CDR1 LNHNV, CDR2 YYDKDF (reference sequence). Trimming removed 0 bases at V and 5 bases at J, with 10 bases between. CDR3 region: CATSRDKDPYGYTF. The CDR3 DNA follows: TGTGCCACCAGCAGAGACAAGGATCCATATGGCTACACCTTC.